This T cell receptor (beta chain) came from a study of cytomegalovirus exposure and HLA in healthy donors. Study-level results: Later on, a genetic analysis was performed. It linked a missense variant in DCLRE1C with V- and J-gene trimming of TCR beta. Sequencing probably produced one cluster of sequence variants that were highly shared. The records held CMV serostatus as the only immune exposure information. In vitro assays verified that three CMV-associated chains recognized CMV antigens specifically.

With 5 bases clipped from V and 3 bases from J, the junction kept 5 bases outside the gene matches. Germline CDR1 reads MRHNA; CDR2 reads SNTAGT. The CDR3 runs 15 residues. 13 Jbeta primers and 60 Vbeta primers were used for the PCR. This table comes from immunoSEQ multiplex PCR, and its TCRdb copy is limited to in-frame clones, with some not included. Of about 88,000 clones listed, approximately 79% are singletons. This clone appeared a few times. What it binds is unknown. This clonotype was obtained from a man aged 25-45 years in good health and CMV-seronegative. The chain recombines TRBV6-4 with TRBJ2-3; 10 bases match TRBD1. Specimen: PBMCs. DNA of the CDR3: TGTGCCAGCAGTACGACAGGGGGCGCGACAGATACGCAGTATTTT. Its translation is CASSTTGGATDTQYF.